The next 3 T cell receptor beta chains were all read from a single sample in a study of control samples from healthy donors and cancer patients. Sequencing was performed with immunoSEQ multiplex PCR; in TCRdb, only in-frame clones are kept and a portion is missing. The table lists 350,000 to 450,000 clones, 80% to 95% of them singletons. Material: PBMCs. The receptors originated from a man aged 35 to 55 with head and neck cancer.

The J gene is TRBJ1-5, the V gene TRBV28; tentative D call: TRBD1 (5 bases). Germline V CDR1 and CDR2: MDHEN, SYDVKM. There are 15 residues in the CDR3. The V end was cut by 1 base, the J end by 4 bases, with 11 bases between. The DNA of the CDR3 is TGTGCCAGCAGTTTATTGGGGGAGTGGAATCAGCCCCAGCATTTT. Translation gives CASSLLGEWNQPQHF.

The CDR3 DNA is TGTGCCAGCAGTCGGGGCTACAATGAGCAGTTCTTC. Translation gives CASSRGYNEQFF. This sequence joins TRBV28 and TRBJ2-1; perhaps TRBD2 as D (5 bases). The length of the CDR3 is 12 residues. CDR1 is MDHEN, CDR2 SYDVKM, per germline. Deletions cut 5 bases from V and 3 bases from J, with 5 bases between.

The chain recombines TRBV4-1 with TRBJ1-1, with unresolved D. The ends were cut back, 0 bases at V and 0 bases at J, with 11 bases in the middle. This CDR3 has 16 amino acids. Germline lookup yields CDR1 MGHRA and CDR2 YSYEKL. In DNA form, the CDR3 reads TGCGCCAGCAGCCAAGAACGGGGAGGGATGAACACTGAAGCTTTCTTT. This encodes CASSQERGGMNTEAFF.